The entry below describes one TCR beta chain. These data come from a study of naive and memory T cell subsets. Two oligonucleotides, mixed equimolar, formed the beta constant-region primer covering TRBC1 and TRBC2. MiXCR was run by TCRdb on the UMI-ligation and nested PCR reads, yielding one entry per CDR3 protein. The sample lists approximately 140,000 distinct CDR3 sequences; 15% to 20% were seen once. The source of this sequence is a human donor in good health. Sequencing was performed on naive CD4+ T cells from blood.

CDR3 protein: CASTLQGSPLHF. DNA of the CDR3: TGTGCCAGCACACTTCAGGGATCACCCCTCCACTTT. The V call is TRBV6-2 or TRBV6-3, the J call TRBJ1-6; D is perhaps TRBD1 (5 bases). The CDR3 spans 12 residues. The germline CDR1 and CDR2 sequences are MNHEY and SVGEGT. The V end lost 7 bases, the J end lost 10 bases, and 11 bases lay between the germline ends.